This is a list of T cell receptor beta chains from one sample in a study of T cell responses to AZD1222 COVID-19 vaccine. Measured with immunoSEQ multiplex PCR; TCRdb has only the in-frame clones, and not every one. The sample includes more than 250,000 clones, 93% seen only once; the top ten take 0.55%. The specimen comprised peripheral blood, sampled on day 0 of AZD1222 vaccination. The receptor source for this set is an adult in good health. Each CDR3 is given with its conserved first and last residue. The D gene is left open where the match is weak. For some rows the clone size is stated as once, few or many, or as a class when expanded; others skip it.

.	.	TRBV27	TRBJ2-7	CASRGSRHEQYF	TGTGCCAGCCGTGGGTCCAGGCACGAGCAGTACTTC
.	.	TRBV6-1	TRBJ2-1	CASSEMVGRSYNEQFF	TGTGCCAGCAGTGAAATGGTCGGACGGTCCTACAATGAGCAGTTCTTC
.	.	TRBV7-2	TRBJ2-3	CASSSGGPTDTQYF	TGTGCCAGCAGCTCGGGGGGCCCGACAGATACGCAGTATTTT
.	.	TRBV6-5	TRBJ2-5	CASSYPGVETQYF	TGTGCCAGCAGTTACCCTGGGGTAGAGACCCAGTACTTC
TRBD1	.	TRBV6-5	TRBJ1-3	CASTWTGTSGNTIYF	TGTGCCAGCACCTGGACAGGTACCTCTGGAAACACCATATATTTT
.	.	TRBV4-2	TRBJ2-7	CASSLGGSYEQYF	TGTGCCAGCAGCCTAGGGGGGTCCTACGAGCAGTACTTC
TRBD1	.	TRBV2	TRBJ1-2	CASNRQGGLYGYTF	TGTGCCAGCAATCGACAGGGGGGTCTCTATGGCTACACCTTC
TRBD1	.	TRBV4-1	TRBJ2-1	CASSHEPSWETGARNEQFF	TGCGCCAGCAGCCACGAACCTTCATGGGAGACAGGGGCTAGGAATGAGCAGTTCTTC
.	.	TRBV7-2	TRBJ2-3	CASSPIRDGSTDTQYF	TGTGCCAGCAGCCCAATTCGGGACGGCAGCACAGATACGCAGTATTTT
.	.	TRBV2	TRBJ2-2	CASFLLDGELFF	TGTGCCAGTTTTTTACTTGACGGGGAGCTGTTTTTT
.	.	TRBV3-1/TRBV3-2	TRBJ2-2	CASSRYTGELFF	TGTGCCAGCAGTAGATACACCGGGGAGCTGTTTTTT
.	.	TRBV3-1/TRBV3-2	TRBJ1-1	CASGTLGTEAFF	TGTGCCAGCGGAACCCTGGGGACTGAAGCTTTCTTT
TRBD1	.	TRBV5-1	TRBJ2-1	CASSPARGEQFF	TGCGCCAGCAGCCCCGCCAGGGGGGAGCAGTTCTTC
TRBD2	.	TRBV6-2/TRBV6-3	TRBJ2-7	CASSYSSGNSYEQYF	TGTGCCAGCAGTTACTCCAGCGGGAACTCCTACGAGCAGTACTTC
TRBD2	.	TRBV5-4	TRBJ2-7	CASSLGWEGPYEQYF	TGTGCCAGCAGCTTGGGATGGGAGGGGCCCTACGAGCAGTACTTC
.	.	TRBV6-5	TRBJ1-2	CASSYSIGVRGKGYTF	TGTGCCAGCAGTTACTCGATAGGGGTCAGGGGAAAAGGCTACACCTTC
.	.	TRBV19	TRBJ2-6	CASSSPRTSGANVLTF	TGTGCCAGTAGTTCACCCCGGACTTCTGGAGCCAACGTCCTGACTTTC
.	.	TRBV19	TRBJ2-1	CASSPPDGTGFNEQFF	TGTGCCAGTAGTCCCCCGGATGGAACGGGCTTTAATGAGCAGTTCTTC
TRBD1	.	TRBV11-2	TRBJ2-2	CASSPTGYPLAGELFF	TGTGCCAGCAGCCCGACAGGGTACCCGTTGGCCGGGGAGCTGTTTTTT
TRBD1	.	TRBV10-3	TRBJ1-1	CAISESGTVLKAFF	TGTGCCATCAGTGAGTCGGGGACAGTACTGAAGGCTTTCTTT
.	.	TRBV6-5	TRBJ2-7	CASSYDTSYEQYF	TGTGCCAGCAGTTACGACACCTCCTACGAGCAGTACTTC
.	.	TRBV20-1	TRBJ2-7	CSAPSHYEQYF	TGCAGTGCTCCCTCTCACTACGAGCAGTACTTC
.	.	TRBV2	TRBJ2-3	CASSEAVGGLTDTQYF	TGTGCCAGCAGTGAAGCGGTTGGGGGGCTGACAGATACGCAGTATTTT
TRBD2	.	TRBV6-5	TRBJ2-1	CASSYGLAGVNEQFF	TGTGCCAGCAGTTACGGTCTAGCGGGAGTAAATGAGCAGTTCTTC
.	once	TRBV15	TRBJ1-1	CAAGVGNTEAFF	TGTGCCGCGGGAGTTGGGAACACTGAAGCTTTCTTT
.	few	TRBV13	TRBJ1-2	CASSLGVNYGYTF	TGTGCCAGCAGCTTAGGCGTTAACTATGGCTACACCTTC
TRBD1	.	TRBV27	TRBJ2-1	CASSFSRTGGGNEQFF	TGTGCCAGCAGTTTTTCCCGGACAGGGGGCGGAAATGAGCAGTTCTTC